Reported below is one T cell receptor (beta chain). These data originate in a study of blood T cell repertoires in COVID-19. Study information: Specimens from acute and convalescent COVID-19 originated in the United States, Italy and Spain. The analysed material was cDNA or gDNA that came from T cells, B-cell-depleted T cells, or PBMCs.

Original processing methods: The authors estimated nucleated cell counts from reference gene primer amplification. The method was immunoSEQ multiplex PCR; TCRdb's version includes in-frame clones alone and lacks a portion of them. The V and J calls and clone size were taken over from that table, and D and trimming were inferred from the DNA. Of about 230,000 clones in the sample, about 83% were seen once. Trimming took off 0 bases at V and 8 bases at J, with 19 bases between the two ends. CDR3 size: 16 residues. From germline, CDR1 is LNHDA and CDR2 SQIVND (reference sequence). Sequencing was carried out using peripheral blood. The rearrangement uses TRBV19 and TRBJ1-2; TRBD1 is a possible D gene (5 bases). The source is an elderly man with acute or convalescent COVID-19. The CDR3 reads CASSIDRLPSGTGYTF. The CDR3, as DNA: TGTGCCAGTAGTATAGATCGGCTTCCTAGCGGGACGGGCTACACCTTC.